This TCR beta chain was sequenced for a study of T-cell memory formation after mild COVID-19. Germline V gives CDR1 MGHRA, CDR2 YSYEKL. CDR3 length: 15 amino acids. The V end lost 0 bases, the J end lost 0 bases, and 6 bases lay between the germline ends. TCRdb analysed the 5' RACE reads with MiXCR anew, one entry per CDR3 protein. The sample yields more than 75,000 distinct CDR3 sequences, 20% to 25% seen once. Sequencing used PBMCs or a T cell subset sorted from them (not recorded which). This sequence joins TRBV4-1 and TRBJ1-5; D uncertain. This TCR came from a man younger than 30 who had mild COVID-19 (a few samples of this study predate the infection). Cell type and time point are not known. DNA of the CDR3: TGCGCCAGCAGCCAAGAACCGAATAGCAATCAGCCCCAGCATTTT. Translated: CASSQEPNSNQPQHF.